Included here is one T cell receptor beta chain sequence, with context. With MiXCR, TCRdb called clones anew from the PCR reads. The profile shows 3,500 to 5,000 clones, around 38% of them singletons. This entry comes from a study of metastatic and nonmetastatic thyroid tumors. Before thyroid surgery, none of the patients had received any treatment. The V and J ends lost 6 bases and 4 bases, in that order; junction bases with no gene match: 18. Germline V gene data show CDR1 as SQVTM and CDR2 as ANQGSEA. The length of the CDR3 is 17 residues. This TCR was sampled from a male donor with papillary thyroid cancer or a benign thyroid nodule (not recorded which). Some clones in this sample may be carry-over from other donors' samples. Sequences were obtained from tumor tissue. The chain recombines TRBV29-1 with TRBJ2-3; 8 nucleotides agree with TRBD1. CDR3 in DNA: TGCAGCGTAGATGACAGGGGTCGATCACATATCGCAGATACGCAGTATTTT. It codes for CSVDDRGRSHIADTQYF.